Reported below is one TCR beta chain. The CDR3 runs 14 residues. Germline values: CDR1 SGHRS, CDR2 YFSETQ. V was trimmed by 5 bases and J by 3 bases, leaving 11 bases between them. Deep was the level used in running the assay. It was across several immunoSEQ plates that each subset's genomic DNA was evenly split. Profiling relied on immunoSEQ multiplex PCR, and the TCRdb table lists in-frame clones only, not all of them. The data hold more than 1 million clones, with more than 75% observed a single time. The data were obtained in a study of shared clonotypes between healthy human individuals. This sequence originates from a man younger than 30 in good health. Some clones in this sample may be carry-over from other donors' samples. The V and J genes are TRBV5-1 and TRBJ1-4; no firm D call. The sequencing input was memory CD4+ T cells from PBMCs. The sample's subset: CD45RA-negative fraction. The CDR3 loop is CASRRIAANEKLFF. In DNA form, the CDR3 reads TGCGCCAGCAGAAGAATAGCGGCTAATGAAAAACTGTTTTTT. Combining the CDR3 with reference TRBV5-1 and TRBJ1-4 gives the whole variable domain KAGVTQTPRYLIKTRGQQVTLSCSPISGHRSVSWYQQTPGQGLQFLFEYFSETQRNKGNFPGRFSGRQFSNSRSEMNVSTLELGDSALYLCASRRIAANEKLFFGSGTQLSVL.